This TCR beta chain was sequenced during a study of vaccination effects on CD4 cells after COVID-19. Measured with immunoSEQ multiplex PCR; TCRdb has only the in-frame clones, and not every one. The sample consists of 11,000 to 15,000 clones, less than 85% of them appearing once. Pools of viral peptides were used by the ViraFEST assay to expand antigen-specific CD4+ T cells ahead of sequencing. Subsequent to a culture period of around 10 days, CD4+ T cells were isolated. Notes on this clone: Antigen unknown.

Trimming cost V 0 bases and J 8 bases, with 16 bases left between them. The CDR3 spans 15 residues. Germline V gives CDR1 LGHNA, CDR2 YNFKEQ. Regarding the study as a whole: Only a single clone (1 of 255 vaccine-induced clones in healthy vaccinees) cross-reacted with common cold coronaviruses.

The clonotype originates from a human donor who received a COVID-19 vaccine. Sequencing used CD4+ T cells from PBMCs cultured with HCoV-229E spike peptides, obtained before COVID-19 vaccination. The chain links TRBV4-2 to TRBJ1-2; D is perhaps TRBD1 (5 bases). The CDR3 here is CASSQESLNRPGYTF. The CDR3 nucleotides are TGTGCCAGCAGCCAAGAATCCCTTAACAGGCCCGGCTACACCTTC.